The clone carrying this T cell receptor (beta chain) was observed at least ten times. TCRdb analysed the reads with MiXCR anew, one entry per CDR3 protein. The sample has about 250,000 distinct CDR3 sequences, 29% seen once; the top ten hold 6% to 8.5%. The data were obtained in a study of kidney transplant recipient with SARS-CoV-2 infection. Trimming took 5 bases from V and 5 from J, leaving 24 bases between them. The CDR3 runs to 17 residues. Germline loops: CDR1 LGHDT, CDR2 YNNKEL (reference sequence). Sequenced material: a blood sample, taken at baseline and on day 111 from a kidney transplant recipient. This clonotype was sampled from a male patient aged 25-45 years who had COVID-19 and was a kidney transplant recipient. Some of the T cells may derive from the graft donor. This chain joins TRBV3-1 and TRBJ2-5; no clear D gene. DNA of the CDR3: TGTGCCAGCAGCGCATTACATCCCATTTCTTTCTCTGAGACCCAGTACTTC. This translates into CASSALHPISFSETQYF.